A single sample gave rise to the 18 T cell receptor beta chains below, sequenced in a study of multiple sclerosis patients with progressive multifocal leukoencephalopathy. TCRdb's copy holds only in-frame clones and misses some; the assay was immunoSEQ multiplex PCR. The table shows around 28,000 clones, with 85% to 90% occurring only once. Time point denoted: before natalizumab initiation. Material for sequencing was PBMCs. These receptor sequences come from a human donor with multiple sclerosis.

CDR3 coding DNA: TGCGCCAGCAGTCTACCGACAGGGAGCGAGCAGTACTTC. This translates into CASSLPTGSEQYF. This chain joins TRBV5-1 and TRBJ2-5, with TRBD1 matching over 7 bases. The J call may be in error: the DNA end matches TRBJ2-7 better. This CDR3 has 13 residues. CDR1 is SGHRS and CDR2 is YFSETQ in the germline V gene.

CDR3 amino acids: CAIRSTDGNTEAFF. The CDR3, as DNA: TGTGCCATCAGGTCTACAGACGGGAACACTGAAGCTTTCTTT. The V and J genes are TRBV10-3 and TRBJ1-1; D call uncertain. This CDR3 comprises 14 residues. The V end was cut by 6 bases, the J end by 1 base, with 12 bases between. Per the germline V gene, CDR1 is ENHRY and CDR2 is SYGVKD.

This clone was picked up a small number of times. The rearrangement uses TRBV6-4 and TRBJ2-2, with 9 positions matching TRBD1. The V gene end was trimmed by 6 bases and the J gene end by 1 base; junction bases not matched to a gene: 0. CDR1 MRHNA and CDR2 SNTAGT come from the germline V gene. This CDR3 has 14 amino acids. CDR3 amino acids: CASRDRGNTGELFF. In nucleotides, the CDR3 is TGTGCCAGCAGGGACAGGGGGAACACCGGGGAGCTGTTTTTT.

This chain links TRBV28 with TRBJ1-2; the D gene is possibly TRBD1 (6 bases). The CDR3 contains 13 residues. Trimming stripped 4 bases from V and 2 bases from J, with 8 bases between. From germline, CDR1 is MDHEN and CDR2 SYDVKM. The CDR3 region has the DNA TGTGCCAGCAGTTCCGACAGGAACTATGGCTACACCTTC. The encoded protein is CASSSDRNYGYTF.

The V and J genes are TRBV29-1 and TRBJ1-1, with no clear D. This CDR3 comprises 15 residues. The V end was cut by 5 bases, the J end by 0 bases, with 16 bases between. Looked up from germline, CDR1 is SQVTM and CDR2 is ANQGSEA. CDR3 loop: CSVRARLRMNTEAFF. The CDR3 nucleotides are TGCAGCGTTCGGGCCCGGCTGCGGATGAACACTGAAGCTTTCTTT.

This chain connects TRBV5-8 to TRBJ2-1; D is possibly TRBD2 (5 bases). The germline V gene encodes CDR1 SGHTS and CDR2 YDEGEE. V was trimmed by 0 bases and J by 3 bases, leaving 10 bases between them. The CDR3 extends over 15 amino acids. The CDR3 nucleotides are TGTGCCAGCAGCTTGGCCCCTGACTACTACAATGAGCAGTTCTTC. Residues: CASSLAPDYYNEQFF.

The V and J genes are TRBV7-9 and TRBJ1-4; 9 bases map to TRBD1. Germline assignment: CDR1 SEHNR and CDR2 FQNEAQ (reference sequence). The trim removed 6 bases at V and 8 bases at J, leaving 4 bases unmatched. CDR3 size: 13 residues. CDR3: CASSFDRGEKLFF. The CDR3 DNA reads TGTGCCAGCAGTTTTGACAGGGGGGAAAAACTGTTTTTT. The full variable domain, in which reference TRBV7-9 and TRBJ1-4 provide the parts outside the CDR3, is DTGVSQNPRHKITKRGQNVTFRCDPISEHNRLYWYRQTLGQGPEFLTYFQNEAQLEKSRLLSDRFSAERPKGSFSTLEIQRTEQGDSAMYLCASSFDRGEKLFFGSGTQLSVL.

The chain recombines TRBV11-2 with TRBJ1-1; 7 positions match TRBD1. Germline V gene lookup returns CDR1 SGHAT and CDR2 FQNNGV. CDR3 length equals 17 residues. V lost 5 bases to trimming and J lost 0 bases; unmatched junction nucleotides: 12. This CDR3 reads CASSPLDRARMNTEAFF. The CDR3 region has the DNA TGTGCCAGCAGCCCCTTAGACAGGGCGAGGATGAACACTGAAGCTTTCTTT.

This chain joins TRBV30 and TRBJ2-3; the D is unclear. The germline V gene encodes CDR1 GTSNPN and CDR2 SVGIG (reference sequence). The V end was cut by 1 base, the J end by 2 bases, with 7 bases between. The CDR3 is made up of 13 amino acids. CDR3 loop: CAWSAAITDTQYF. The CDR3 coding sequence is TGTGCCTGGAGTGCTGCGATCACAGATACGCAGTATTTT.

The chain employs TRBV29-1 and TRBJ2-7; D perhaps matches TRBD1 (6 bases). The CDR3 covers 14 residues. From germline, CDR1 is SQVTM and CDR2 ANQGSEA. The ends were cut back, 7 bases at V and 3 bases at J, with 19 bases in the middle. CDR3 coding DNA: TGCAGCGCGAAACCCCAGGGGCCCAGCTACGAGCAGTACTTC. Its translation is CSAKPQGPSYEQYF.

The rearrangement links TRBV15 to TRBJ1-4; 9 bases match TRBD1. Germline values: CDR1 LNHNV, CDR2 YYDKDF (reference sequence). CDR3 length equals 15 residues. Unmatched junction bases numbered 8, after V lost 4 bases and J lost 8 bases. This CDR3 reads CATSTLTGTGEKLFF. The CDR3 DNA sequence: TGTGCCACCAGCACGTTAACCGGGACAGGGGAAAAACTGTTTTTT.

This chain uses TRBV12-2 with TRBJ2-7; TRBD1, as called in the table, went unchecked against the DNA. TRBV12-2 is a recognized pseudogene. This CDR3 has 17 residues. The CDR3 DNA reads TGTGCAAGTCGCACACCGTCCCGGGACAGGGGTGACAACGAGCAGTACTTC. Its translation: CASRTPSRDRGDNEQYF.

This rearrangement joins TRBV12-5 to TRBJ1-1; no clear D. V lost 7 bases and J lost 0, with 9 bases in between. The CDR3 runs to 13 residues. The V gene's germline CDR1 is LGHNT and CDR2 FRNRAP. The CDR3 protein is CASATDLNTEAFF. CDR3 DNA sequence: TGTGCTAGTGCCACGGACCTGAACACTGAAGCTTTCTTT.

This rearrangement joins TRBV7-9 to TRBJ2-1; D is possibly TRBD2 (6 bases). Trimming shortened V by 4 bases and J by 9 bases, and 16 bases separated the two germline ends. The CDR3 runs to 14 residues. In germline, CDR1 is SEHNR, CDR2 FQNEAQ (reference sequence). CDR3 amino acids: CASSSQTSPGEQFF. As DNA, the CDR3 is TGTGCCAGCAGCTCCCAGACTAGTCCTGGTGAGCAGTTCTTC.

The chain carries TRBV4-3 and TRBJ1-5; TRBD1 matches 9 bases. The CDR3 totals 15 residues. Germline V CDR1 and CDR2: LGHNA, YSLEER. V dropped 1 base and J dropped 2; count of bases not matched to a gene: 0. This CDR3 is CASSQGDRGNQPQHF. The CDR3 DNA reads as TGCGCCAGCAGCCAAGGGGACAGGGGCAATCAGCCCCAGCATTTT.

This clone has only a few counts. This chain joins TRBV28 and TRBJ1-4, with D perhaps matching TRBD1 (5 bases). The CDR3 extends over 16 amino acids. Trimming cost V 4 bases and J 0 bases, with 12 bases left between them. Germline CDR1 MDHEN, CDR2 SYDVKM. CDR3 region: CASSSGVLATNEKLFF. CDR3 coding DNA: TGTGCCAGCAGTTCGGGGGTTTTAGCAACTAATGAAAAACTGTTTTTT.

CDR3 region: CASSQALGTSDNEQFF. For the CDR3, the DNA is TGCGCCAGCAGCCAAGCTCTCGGGACTAGTGACAATGAGCAGTTCTTC. The rearrangement joins TRBV4-1 to TRBJ2-1, with 8 bases that match TRBD2. The germline V gene has CDR1 MGHRA and CDR2 YSYEKL. Germline trimming cut 1 base from V and 5 bases from J; bases unmatched to any gene: 7. The CDR3 is 16 amino acids.

The rearrangement joins TRBV2 to TRBJ1-5; possibly TRBD1 for D (6 bases). V lost 4 bases to trimming and J lost 1 base, with 26 bases between them. Looked up from germline, CDR1 is SNHLY and CDR2 is FYNNEI. The CDR3 has 20 amino acids. Written as DNA, the CDR3 is TGTGCCAGCAGTGGGACGACCGCCTCGAGGGGGGGGGCAAGCAATCAGCCCCAGCATTTT. Translated, it gives CASSGTTASRGGASNQPQHF.